The rows below give T cell receptor beta chains drawn from one sample of a study of response to subunit inactivated influenza vaccine. MiXCR, applied by TCRdb to the RT-PCR reads, yields one record per CDR3 protein. This table holds 500,000 to 550,000 distinct CDR3 sequences, less than 10% found once. The sequencing used PBMCs from blood, collected around 25 months after vaccination. The receptors come from a man between 50 and 75 years old who received an inactivated influenza vaccine. CDR3s include the opening cysteine and the closing phenylalanine or tryptophan. Fields, in order: J gene, V gene, D gene, clone size, CDR3 DNA, CDR3 protein. The D gene is left open where the match is weak. The listing skips clone size in some rows; elsewhere it reads once, few, many or a size class.

TRBJ2-5 TRBV5-1 - - TGCGCCAGCGGCCGGACTTTGAAAGAGACCCAGTACTTC CASGRTLKETQYF
TRBJ2-3 TRBV7-2 TRBD2 few TGTGCCAGCAGCTTAGGCCTAGCGGAAGATACGCAGTATTTT CASSLGLAEDTQYF
TRBJ2-5 TRBV29-1 - - TGCAGCGTTGAGGGGGCGGTTCAAGAGACCCAGTACTTC CSVEGAVQETQYF
TRBJ2-7 TRBV20-1 - many TGCAGTGCTAGTAAGAGCGGCAGCTCCTACGAGCAGTACTTC CSASKSGSSYEQYF
TRBJ2-2 TRBV3-1 - few TGTGCCAGCCACTTGGGGCATACGAACACCGGGGAGCTGTTTTTT CASHLGHTNTGELFF
TRBJ2-3 TRBV7-2 TRBD2 - TGTGCCAGCCTAGCGGGCACAGATACGCAGTATTTT CASLAGTDTQYF
TRBJ1-6 TRBV15 - - TGTGCCACCAGCAGATGGGCCGTCGCCGATAATTCACCCCTCCACTTT CATSRWAVADNSPLHF
TRBJ2-7 TRBV28 TRBD2 few TGTGCCAGCACTGGCGGGAGGGAATACGAGCAGTACTTC CASTGGREYEQYF
TRBJ2-3 TRBV5-6 - many TGTGCCAGCAGCTGGGAGACAGGTTCGCGGGCAGATACGCAGTATTTT CASSWETGSRADTQYF
TRBJ1-6 TRBV20-1 - - TGCAGTGCTAGAAGGGGGTCAGATAATTCACCCCTCCACTTT CSARRGSDNSPLHF
TRBJ2-7 TRBV5-1 TRBD1 few TGCGCCAGCAGCATGACCGGGACAGGGGACTACGAGCAGTACTTC CASSMTGTGDYEQYF
TRBJ1-1 TRBV15 - - TGTGCCACCAGCAGAGATTTCGCGGGGCACACTGAAGCTTTCTTT CATSRDFAGHTEAFF
TRBJ1-2 TRBV29-1 - few TGCACCTACAGTCGGGGGGAAGAGTATGGCTACACCTTC CTYSRGEEYGYTF
TRBJ2-7 TRBV29-1 TRBD1 many TGCAGCGTTGAAGCGACCGGGACAGGTACCTACGAGCAGTACTTC CSVEATGTGTYEQYF
TRBJ1-4 TRBV29-1 - few TGCAGCGTTAGGACCGATTGGAGTGAAAAACTGTTTTTT CSVRTDWSEKLFF
TRBJ1-5 TRBV15 TRBD1 - TGTGCCACCAGCAGACAGGGGGCTAACACGCAGCATTTT CATSRQGANTQHF
TRBJ2-5 TRBV12-3/TRBV12-4 - many TGTGCCAGCAGTTTATTAGCGTCCGGACAAGAGACCCAGTACTTC CASSLLASGQETQYF
TRBJ1-3 TRBV10-3 - - TGTGCCATCAGTGAGTCGAATTCAGCGGGAAACACCATATATTTT CAISESNSAGNTIYF
TRBJ2-1 TRBV4-2 - - TGTGCCAGCAGCCAAGCCGATACGGCTTCCTACAATGAGCAGTTCTTC CASSQADTASYNEQFF
TRBJ2-3 TRBV5-1 - - TGCGCCAGCAGCCCAGCAGAACGCACAGATACGCAGTATTTT CASSPAERTDTQYF
TRBJ2-7 TRBV5-1 TRBD1 few TGCGCCAGCAGCTACGACGGGACAGGATTCTACGAGCAGTACTTC CASSYDGTGFYEQYF
TRBJ1-4 TRBV6-2/TRBV6-3 - - TGTGCCAGCAGTTTTGCGGGCAGCTGGGGAAAACTGTTTTTT CASSFAGSWGKLFF
TRBJ2-2 TRBV28 TRBD1 - TGTGCCAGCAGGCGACAGGGGGCGCGGAGGGAGCTGTTTTTT CASRRQGARRELFF
TRBJ1-1 TRBV2 TRBD1 few TGTGCCAGCAGTGATAACAGGGGGCTCGGGGCTTTCTTT CASSDNRGLGAFF